This TCR beta chain was recovered during a study of T-cell memory formation after mild COVID-19. TCRdb processed the 5' RACE reads anew with MiXCR; each CDR3 protein has one entry. The sample includes around 30,000 distinct CDR3 sequences, approximately 12% of them seen just once. This clonotype was seen ten or more times. Trimming left V 4 bases short and J 2 bases short, with 13 bases between. Germline V gene sequence: CDR1 MDHEN, CDR2 SYDVKM. This CDR3 spans 15 amino acids. Sequencing input: PBMCs or a T cell subset sorted from them (not recorded which). The source is an adult woman who had mild COVID-19 (a few samples of this study predate the infection). Cell type and time point are not known. This chain uses TRBV28 with TRBJ2-3, with no clear D. CDR3 residues: CASSSPPGHTDTQYF. For the CDR3, the DNA is TGTGCCAGCAGTTCCCCCCCGGGTCACACAGATACGCAGTATTTT.